This T cell receptor (beta chain) was sequenced in a study of post-analysis software for immune sequencing data. General observations from the study: Analysis by F measure revealed that same-batch samples clustered strongly together. Patients showed TRBV5-6, TRBV5-1 and TRBV20-1 among roughly 5 TRBV segments more frequent than in controls. Patients with multiple sclerosis recorded significantly lower normalized Chao1 diversity than controls, the study found.

The germline CDR1 and CDR2 sequences are SGHRS and YFSETQ. V was clipped by 0 bases and J by 2 bases, with 12 bases between them. The CDR3 length is 17 residues. This clonotype was counted many times. Its specificity is not known. Unique molecular identifiers tagged the TCR beta cDNA libraries. When about 1 to 11 million T cells were used, they gave some 540,000 cDNA molecules. TCRdb independently ran MiXCR on the PCR reads; one entry per CDR3 protein. The table includes under 200,000 distinct CDR3 sequences, 29% detected once. The gene calls are TRBV5-1 and TRBJ2-6; no reliable D call. The origin of this receptor is a girl under 18 with multiple sclerosis. Sequenced material: blood. CDR3 nucleotide sequence: TGCGCCAGCAGCTTGGGGCCGGTCAATACTGGGGCCAACGTCCTGACTTTC. Protein product: CASSLGPVNTGANVLTF.